The present entry profiles one TCR beta chain with its context. Its specificity is not known. The data are from a study of immune evolution from preneoplasia to lung adenocarcinoma. The study's findings and limits: Later-stage lesions appeared to have more T cells, more diversity, less clonality.

Resections took place in Japan or China from the mid-2010s to the late 2010s. Looked up from germline, CDR1 is SGHTA and CDR2 is FQGNSA. The CDR3 is made up of 16 amino acids. V gave up 2 bases and J gave up 9 bases, with 23 bases separating them. The method was immunoSEQ multiplex PCR; TCRdb's version includes in-frame clones alone and lacks a portion of them. The sample lists roughly 4,400 clones, more than 65% seen once, with around 30% in the top ten. The origin of this receptor is a person in their forties or fifties with lung adenocarcinoma. Some clones in this sample may be carry-over from other donors' samples. This chain links TRBV7-2 with TRBJ2-7; D is possibly TRBD1 (6 bases). The material sequenced was FFPE invasive lung adenocarcinoma tissue. The DNA for the CDR3 is TGTGCCAGCAGCTTACTCGCAGGGGTGGGTCCGGTAGGGCAGTACTTC. This encodes CASSLLAGVGPVGQYF.